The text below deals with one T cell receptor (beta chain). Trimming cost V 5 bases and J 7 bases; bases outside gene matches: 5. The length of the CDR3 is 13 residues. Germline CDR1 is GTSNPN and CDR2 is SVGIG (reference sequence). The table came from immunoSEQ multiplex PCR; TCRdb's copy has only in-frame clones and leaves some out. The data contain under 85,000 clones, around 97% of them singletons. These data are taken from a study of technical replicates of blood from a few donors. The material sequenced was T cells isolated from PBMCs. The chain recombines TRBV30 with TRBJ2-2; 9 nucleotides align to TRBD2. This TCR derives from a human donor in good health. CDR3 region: CAWAWTSDGELFF. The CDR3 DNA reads TGTGCCTGGGCCTGGACTAGCGACGGGGAGCTGTTTTTT.